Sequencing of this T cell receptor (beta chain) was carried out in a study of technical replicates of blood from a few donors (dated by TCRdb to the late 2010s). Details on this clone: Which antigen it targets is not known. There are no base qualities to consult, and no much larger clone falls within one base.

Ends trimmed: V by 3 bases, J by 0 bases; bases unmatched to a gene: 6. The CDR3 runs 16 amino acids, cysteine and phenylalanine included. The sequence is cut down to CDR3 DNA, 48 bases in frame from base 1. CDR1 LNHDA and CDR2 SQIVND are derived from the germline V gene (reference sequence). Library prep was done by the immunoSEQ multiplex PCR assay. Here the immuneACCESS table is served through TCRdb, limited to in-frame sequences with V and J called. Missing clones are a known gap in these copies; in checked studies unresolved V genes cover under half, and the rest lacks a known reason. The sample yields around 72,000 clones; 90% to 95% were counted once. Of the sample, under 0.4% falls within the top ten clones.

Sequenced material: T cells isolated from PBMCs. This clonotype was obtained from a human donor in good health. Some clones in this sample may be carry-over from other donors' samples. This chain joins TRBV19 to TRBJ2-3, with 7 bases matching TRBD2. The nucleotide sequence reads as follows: TGTGCCAGTAGTATTTTGGCGCGGGGGAGCACAGATACGCAGTATTTT. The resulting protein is CASSILARGSTDTQYF.